Below are 6 T cell receptor beta chains sequenced from a single sample in a study of immune cell composition in non-small cell lung cancer. Method: immunoSEQ multiplex PCR; TCRdb's copy keeps in-frame clones and lacks some. The profile covers about 3,100 clones, with over 80% appearing a single time and 8% to 10% taken by the ten largest. What was sequenced was lung tumor tissue. Source of these receptors: a human donor with non-small cell lung cancer.

V usage is TRBV27 and J usage is TRBJ2-5; no firm D call. Trimming took 5 bases from V and 7 from J, leaving 20 bases between them. The CDR3 sequence is 15 residues long. Per the germline V gene, CDR1 is MNHEY and CDR2 is SMNVEV (reference sequence). The CDR3 here is CASSRSLPATSTQYF. DNA for the CDR3: TGTGCCAGCAGTCGTAGCCTTCCGGCCACGTCGACCCAGTACTTC.

The DNA of the CDR3 is TGTGCCAGTAGCCCGGGGGGTGTTGGGGAGCTGTTTTTT. It is translated as CASSPGGVGELFF. The rearrangement links TRBV19 to TRBJ2-2; 7 bases line up with TRBD2. CDR3 length: 13 amino acids. Germline trimming cut 6 bases from V and 8 bases from J; bases unmatched to any gene: 6. Germline V gives CDR1 LNHDA, CDR2 SQIVND (reference sequence).

The genes are TRBV7-9 and TRBJ1-1; TRBD1 matches at 9 bases. With V trimmed by 5 bases and J by 8 bases, 9 bases remained unmatched. CDR1 SEHNR and CDR2 FQNEAQ come from the germline V gene (reference sequence). The CDR3 extends over 14 amino acids. The CDR3 DNA is TGTGCCAGCAGCCCGGGGACAGGGCCCGCGGAAGCTTTCTTT. Translating it yields CASSPGTGPAEAFF.

The genes are TRBV29-1 and TRBJ2-1; 10 bases are shared with TRBD2. The ends lost 5 bases at V and 8 bases at J; junction bases unmatched: 9. Germline-derived CDR1 and CDR2 are SQVTM and ANQGSEA. This CDR3 contains 14 residues. The CDR3 nucleotides read TGCAGCGTTACGGCTAGCGGGAGCATGTATGAGCAGTTCTTC. Encoded protein: CSVTASGSMYEQFF.

The rearrangement uses TRBV7-3 and TRBJ2-3; 7 nucleotides match TRBD2. The junction had 9 bases not matched to a gene; V was cut back by 5 bases and J by 7 bases. This CDR3 has 14 amino acids. Germline CDR1 and CDR2: SGHTA and FQGTGA. CDR3 nucleotides: TGTGCCAGCAGCCTAAGCCCGGGGGGAAATACGCAGTATTTT. This translates into CASSLSPGGNTQYF.

The chain links TRBV4-2 to TRBJ1-5; D unresolved. Germline V gives CDR1 LGHNA, CDR2 YNFKEQ. V was clipped by 0 bases and J by 7 bases, with 10 bases between them. CDR3 length: 14 amino acids. The CDR3 sequence: CASSQDRGGQPQHF. The CDR3 DNA reads TGTGCCAGCAGCCAAGATCGGGGAGGGCAGCCCCAGCATTTT.